The T cell receptor (beta chain) described here comes from a study of shared clonotypes between healthy human individuals. Study-wide findings and caveats: Limited genetic and exposure-history diversity came from having few donors.

The CDR3 extends over 16 amino acids. V was pared by 0 bases and J by 2 bases, with 14 bases between. Germline CDR1 reads SGHRS; CDR2 reads YFSETQ. TCRdb keeps only in-frame clones here, not all; method: immunoSEQ multiplex PCR. This table holds approximately 2,000,000 clones, 85% to 95% found once. Remarks on this clone: Its antigen is as yet unknown.

The sequence was collected from a man aged 18 to 29 in good health. Some clones in this sample may be carry-over from other donors' samples. What was sequenced was naive CD4+ T cells from PBMCs. The subset is: CD45RA+ positively selected. The V call is TRBV5-1, the J call TRBJ2-5; no clear D gene. CDR3 sequence: CASSLGGRAPQETQYF. CDR3 DNA sequence: TGCGCCAGCAGCTTGGGTGGAAGGGCCCCTCAAGAGACCCAGTACTTC.